This T cell receptor (beta chain) comes out of a study of blood T cells in healthy people across ages. A sample-barcoded 5' primer and a J-beta primer mix were used in a second PCR of roughly 7 to 11 cycles. Each of the cDNA molecules was tagged by a template-switch adaptor with 12 random nucleotides. One entry per CDR3 protein, called by TCRdb with MiXCR from the 5' RACE reads. The sample contains over 500,000 distinct CDR3 sequences, 25% to 35% of which appear only once. Trimming removed 6 bases from V and 6 bases from J; junction bases left unmatched: 7. Germline V lookup: CDR1 DFQATT, CDR2 SNEGSKA (reference sequence). CDR3 length: 13 amino acids. No fewer than 7 million PBMCs went into each sample. This clonotype came up a few times. These data also formed part of another study, on T cells of mothers and their children. Per that study: Each mother gave over 9 million TCR beta CDR3 reads; each child, around 2.8 million.

Sequencing was carried out using blood. The sequence derives from a boy aged 2 to 9 in good health. The V call is TRBV20-1, the J call TRBJ2-5, with 10 positions matching TRBD1. CDR3 nucleotide sequence: TGCAGTGCCCGTCGGACAGGGGGGCAGACCCAGTACTTC. Amino acid sequence: CSARRTGGQTQYF.